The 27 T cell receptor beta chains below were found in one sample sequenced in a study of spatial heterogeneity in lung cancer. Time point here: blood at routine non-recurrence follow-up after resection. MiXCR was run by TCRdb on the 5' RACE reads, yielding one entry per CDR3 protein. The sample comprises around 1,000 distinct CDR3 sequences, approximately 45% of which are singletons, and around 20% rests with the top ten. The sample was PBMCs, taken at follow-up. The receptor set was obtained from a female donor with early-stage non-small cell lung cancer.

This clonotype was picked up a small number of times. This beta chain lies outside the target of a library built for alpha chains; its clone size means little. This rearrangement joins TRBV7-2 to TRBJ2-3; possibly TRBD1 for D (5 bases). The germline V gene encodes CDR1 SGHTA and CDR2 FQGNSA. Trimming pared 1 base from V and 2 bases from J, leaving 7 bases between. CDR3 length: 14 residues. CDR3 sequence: CASSLGGLTDTQYF. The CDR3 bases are TGTGCCAGCAGCTTAGGGGGCCTCACAGATACGCAGTATTTT.

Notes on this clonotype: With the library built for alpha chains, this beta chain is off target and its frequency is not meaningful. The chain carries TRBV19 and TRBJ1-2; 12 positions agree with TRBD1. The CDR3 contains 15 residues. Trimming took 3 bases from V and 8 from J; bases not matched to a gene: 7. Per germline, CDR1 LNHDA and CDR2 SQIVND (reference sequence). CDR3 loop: CASSITGTGGAGYTF. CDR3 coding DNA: TGTGCCAGTAGTATTACCGGGACAGGGGGCGCGGGCTACACCTTC.

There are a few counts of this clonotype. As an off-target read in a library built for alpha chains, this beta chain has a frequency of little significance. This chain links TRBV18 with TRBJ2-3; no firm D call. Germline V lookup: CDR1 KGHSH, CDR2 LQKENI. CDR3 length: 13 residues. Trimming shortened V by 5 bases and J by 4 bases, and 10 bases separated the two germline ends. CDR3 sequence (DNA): TGTGCCAGCTCAGCCCATCCCTCAGATACGCAGTATTTT. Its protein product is CASSAHPSDTQYF. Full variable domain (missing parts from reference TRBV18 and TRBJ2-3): NAGVMQNPRHLVRRRGQEARLRCSPMKGHSHVYWYRQLPEEGLKFMVYLQKENIIDESGMPKERFSAEFPKEGPSILRIQQVVRGDSAAYFCASSAHPSDTQYFGPGTRLTVL.

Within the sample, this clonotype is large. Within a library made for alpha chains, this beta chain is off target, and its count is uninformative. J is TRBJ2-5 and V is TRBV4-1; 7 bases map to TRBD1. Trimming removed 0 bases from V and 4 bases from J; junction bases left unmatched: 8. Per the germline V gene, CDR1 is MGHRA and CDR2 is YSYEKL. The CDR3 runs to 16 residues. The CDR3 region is CASSQDINRGGETQYF. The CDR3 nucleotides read TGCGCCAGCAGCCAAGATATTAACAGGGGTGGAGAGACCCAGTACTTC.

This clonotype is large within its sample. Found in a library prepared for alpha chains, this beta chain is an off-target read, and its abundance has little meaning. CDR3 sequence (DNA): TGTGCCAGCTCACCAGTCCTAGCGGGAGGGCTCGGCGGAGATACGCAGTATTTT. Amino acids: CASSPVLAGGLGGDTQYF. The V call is TRBV18, the J call TRBJ2-3; 12 bases are a match to TRBD2. Unmatched junction bases numbered 11, after V lost 2 bases and J lost 5 bases. The CDR3 sequence is 18 residues long. CDR1 and CDR2 from the germline V gene are KGHSH and LQKENI.

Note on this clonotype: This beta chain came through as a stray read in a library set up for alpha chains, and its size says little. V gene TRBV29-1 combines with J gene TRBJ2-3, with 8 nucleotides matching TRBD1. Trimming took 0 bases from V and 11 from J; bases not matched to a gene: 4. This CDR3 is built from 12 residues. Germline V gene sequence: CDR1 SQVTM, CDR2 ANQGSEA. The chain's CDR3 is CSVEDIGQGQYF. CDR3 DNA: TGCAGCGTTGAAGACATTGGACAGGGGCAGTATTTT.

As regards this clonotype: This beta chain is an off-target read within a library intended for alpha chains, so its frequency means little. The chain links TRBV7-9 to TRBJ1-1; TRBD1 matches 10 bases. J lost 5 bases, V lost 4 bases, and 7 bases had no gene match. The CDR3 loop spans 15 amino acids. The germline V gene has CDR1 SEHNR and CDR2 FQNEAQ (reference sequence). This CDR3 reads CASSSQGTGVTEAFF. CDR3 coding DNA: TGTGCCAGCAGCTCACAAGGGACAGGGGTTACTGAAGCTTTCTTT.

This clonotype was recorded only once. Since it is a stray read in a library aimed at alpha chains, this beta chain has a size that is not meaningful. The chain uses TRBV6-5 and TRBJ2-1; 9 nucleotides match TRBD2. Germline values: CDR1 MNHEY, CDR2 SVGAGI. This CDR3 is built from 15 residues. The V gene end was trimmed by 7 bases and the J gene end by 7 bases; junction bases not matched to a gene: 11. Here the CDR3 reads CASIAIAGDSNEQFF. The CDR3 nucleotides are TGTGCCAGCATAGCCATAGCGGGAGATTCTAATGAGCAGTTCTTC.

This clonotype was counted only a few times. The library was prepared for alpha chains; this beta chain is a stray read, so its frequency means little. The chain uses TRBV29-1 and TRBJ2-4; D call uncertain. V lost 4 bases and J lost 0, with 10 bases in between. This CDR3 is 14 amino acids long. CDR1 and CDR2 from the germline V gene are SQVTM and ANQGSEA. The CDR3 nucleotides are TGCAGCGTTGTTGGGCCGCTAGCCAAAAACATTCAGTACTTC. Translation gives CSVVGPLAKNIQYF.

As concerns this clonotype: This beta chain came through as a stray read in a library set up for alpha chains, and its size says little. CDR3 sequence reads: CASSFDTGELFF. In DNA form, the CDR3 reads TGTGCCAGCAGCTTCGACACCGGGGAGCTGTTTTTT. This chain uses TRBV7-9 with TRBJ2-2; the D is unclear. The V and J ends lost 3 bases and 3 bases respectively, with 2 bases between them. CDR1 is SEHNR, CDR2 FQNEAQ, per germline (reference sequence). This CDR3 has 12 residues.

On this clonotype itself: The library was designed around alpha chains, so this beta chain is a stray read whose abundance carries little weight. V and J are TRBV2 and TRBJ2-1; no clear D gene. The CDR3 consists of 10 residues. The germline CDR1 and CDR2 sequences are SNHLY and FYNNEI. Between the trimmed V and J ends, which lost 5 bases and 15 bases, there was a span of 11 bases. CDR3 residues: CASSQVYPFF. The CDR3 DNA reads TGTGCCAGCAGTCAGGTGTATCCGTTCTTC.

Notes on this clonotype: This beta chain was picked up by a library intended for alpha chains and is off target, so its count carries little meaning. CDR3 nucleotide sequence: TGTGCCAGCAGTCGGGACAGCCAAGAGACCCAGTACTTC. Translation: CASSRDSQETQYF. This rearrangement joins TRBV6-5 to TRBJ2-5, with 7 bases aligning to TRBD1. This CDR3 region has 13 residues. V lost 5 bases to trimming and J lost 1 base; unmatched junction nucleotides: 1. Germline V gene sequence: CDR1 MNHEY, CDR2 SVGAGI.

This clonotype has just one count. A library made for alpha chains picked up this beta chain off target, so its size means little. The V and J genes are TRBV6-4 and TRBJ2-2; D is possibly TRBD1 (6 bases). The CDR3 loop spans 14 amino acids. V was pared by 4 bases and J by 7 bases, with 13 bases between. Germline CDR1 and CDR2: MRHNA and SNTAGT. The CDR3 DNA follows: TGTGCCAGCAGTGCCTCAGGGGCAGGCGGGGAGCTGTTTTTT. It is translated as CASSASGAGGELFF.

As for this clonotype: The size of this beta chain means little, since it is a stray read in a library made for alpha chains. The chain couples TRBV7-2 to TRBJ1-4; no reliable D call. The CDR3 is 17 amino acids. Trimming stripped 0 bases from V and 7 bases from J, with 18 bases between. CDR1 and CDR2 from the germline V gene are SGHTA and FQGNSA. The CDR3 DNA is TGTGCCAGCAGCTTAGCGAGTGTGGGCCCTGGAAGTGAAAAACTGTTTTTT. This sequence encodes CASSLASVGPGSEKLFF.

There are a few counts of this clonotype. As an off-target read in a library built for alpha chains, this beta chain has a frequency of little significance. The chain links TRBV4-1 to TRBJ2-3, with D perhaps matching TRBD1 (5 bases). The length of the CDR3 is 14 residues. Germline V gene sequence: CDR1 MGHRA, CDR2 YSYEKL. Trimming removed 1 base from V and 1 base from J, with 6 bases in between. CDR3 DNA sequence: TGCGCCAGCAGCCAAGTGACAGGCACAGATACGCAGTATTTT. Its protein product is CASSQVTGTDTQYF.

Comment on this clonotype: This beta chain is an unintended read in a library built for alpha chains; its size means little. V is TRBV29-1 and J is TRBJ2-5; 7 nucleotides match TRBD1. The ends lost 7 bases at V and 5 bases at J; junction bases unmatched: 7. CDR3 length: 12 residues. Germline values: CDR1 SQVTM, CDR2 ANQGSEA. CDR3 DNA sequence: TGCAGCGGCGGAGGCAGGGGGGAGACCCAGTACTTC. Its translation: CSGGGRGETQYF.

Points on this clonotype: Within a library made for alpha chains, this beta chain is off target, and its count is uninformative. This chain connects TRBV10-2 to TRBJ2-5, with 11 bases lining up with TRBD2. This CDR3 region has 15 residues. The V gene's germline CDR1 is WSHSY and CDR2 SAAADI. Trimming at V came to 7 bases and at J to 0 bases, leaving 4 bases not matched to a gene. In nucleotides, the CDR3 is TGCGCCAGCAACCAGGGACTAGCGGACCAAGAGACCCAGTACTTC. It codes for CASNQGLADQETQYF.

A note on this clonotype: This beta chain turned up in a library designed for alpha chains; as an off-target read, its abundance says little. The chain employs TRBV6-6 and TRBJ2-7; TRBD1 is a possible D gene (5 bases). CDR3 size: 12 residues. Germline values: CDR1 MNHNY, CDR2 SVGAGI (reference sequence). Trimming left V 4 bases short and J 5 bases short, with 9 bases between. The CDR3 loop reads CASSFRVHEQYF. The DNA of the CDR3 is TGTGCCAGCAGTTTCAGGGTCCACGAGCAGTACTTC.

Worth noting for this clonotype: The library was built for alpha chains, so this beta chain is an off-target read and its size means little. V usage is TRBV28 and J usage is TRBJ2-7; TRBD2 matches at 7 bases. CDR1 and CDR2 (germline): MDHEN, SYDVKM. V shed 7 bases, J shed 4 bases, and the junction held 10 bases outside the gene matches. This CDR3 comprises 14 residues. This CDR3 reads CASTLGSGTYEQYF. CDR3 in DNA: TGTGCCAGCACCTTGGGGAGCGGGACTTACGAGCAGTACTTC.

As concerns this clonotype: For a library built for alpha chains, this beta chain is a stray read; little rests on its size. CDR3 DNA sequence: TGTGCCAGCAGCATGACTAGCGGGAGTCCGAGGGAGCAGTACTTC. Translating gives CASSMTSGSPREQYF. The chain has TRBV7-2 and TRBJ2-7; TRBD2 matches at 12 bases. CDR3 length: 15 amino acids. The V segment lost 5 bases and the J segment 7 bases; nucleotides outside the gene matches: 9. Germline V lookup: CDR1 SGHTA, CDR2 FQGNSA.

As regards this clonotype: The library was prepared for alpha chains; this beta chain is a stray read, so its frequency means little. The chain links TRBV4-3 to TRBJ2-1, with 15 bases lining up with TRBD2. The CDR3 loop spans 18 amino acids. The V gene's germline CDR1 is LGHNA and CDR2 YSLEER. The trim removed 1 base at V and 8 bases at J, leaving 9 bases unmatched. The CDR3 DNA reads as TGCGCCAGCAGCCAAGGCGTTAAGGGACTAGCGGGAGGTTATGAGCAGTTCTTC. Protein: CASSQGVKGLAGGYEQFF.

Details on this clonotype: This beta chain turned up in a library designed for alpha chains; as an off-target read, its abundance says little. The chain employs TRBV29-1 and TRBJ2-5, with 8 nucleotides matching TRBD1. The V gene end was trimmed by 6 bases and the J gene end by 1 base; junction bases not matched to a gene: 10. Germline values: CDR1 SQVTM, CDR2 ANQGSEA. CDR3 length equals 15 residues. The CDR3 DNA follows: TGCAGCGTCATAGGGGCAGGGGGCTCCCAAGAGACCCAGTACTTC. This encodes CSVIGAGGSQETQYF.

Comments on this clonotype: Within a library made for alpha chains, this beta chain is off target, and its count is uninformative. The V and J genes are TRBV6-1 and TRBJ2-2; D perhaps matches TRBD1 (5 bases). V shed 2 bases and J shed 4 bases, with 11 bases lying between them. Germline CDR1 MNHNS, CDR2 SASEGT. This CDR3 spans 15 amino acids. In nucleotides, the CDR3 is TGTGCCAGCAGTGAATTCAGGGTGGGCACCGGGGAGCTGTTTTTT. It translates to CASSEFRVGTGELFF.

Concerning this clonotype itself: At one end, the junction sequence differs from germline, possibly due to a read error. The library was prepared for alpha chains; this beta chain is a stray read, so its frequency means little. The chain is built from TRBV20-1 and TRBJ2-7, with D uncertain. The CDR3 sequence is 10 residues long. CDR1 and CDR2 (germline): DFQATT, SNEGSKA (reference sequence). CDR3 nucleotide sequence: TGCAGTGCTGGAGAAGGCGAGCAGTACTTC. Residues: CSAGEGEQYF.

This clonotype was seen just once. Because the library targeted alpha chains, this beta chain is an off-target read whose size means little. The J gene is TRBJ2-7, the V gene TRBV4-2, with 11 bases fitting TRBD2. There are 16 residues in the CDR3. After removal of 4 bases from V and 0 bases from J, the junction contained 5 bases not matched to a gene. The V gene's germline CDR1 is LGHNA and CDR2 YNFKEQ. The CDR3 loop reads CASSRATSGSSYEQYF. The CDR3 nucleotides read TGTGCCAGCAGCCGGGCCACTAGCGGGAGCTCCTACGAGCAGTACTTC.

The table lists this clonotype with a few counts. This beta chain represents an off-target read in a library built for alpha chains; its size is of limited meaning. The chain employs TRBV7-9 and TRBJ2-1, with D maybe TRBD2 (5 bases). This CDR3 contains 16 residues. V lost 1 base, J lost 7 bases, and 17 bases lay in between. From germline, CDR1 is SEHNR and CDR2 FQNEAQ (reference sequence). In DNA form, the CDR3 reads TGTGCCAGCAGCTTAGGTGAGAGGGAGTTAGGAAATGAGCAGTTCTTC. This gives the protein CASSLGERELGNEQFF. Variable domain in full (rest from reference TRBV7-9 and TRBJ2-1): DTGVSQNPRHKITKRGQNVTFRCDPISEHNRLYWYRQTLGQGPEFLTYFQNEAQLEKSRLLSDRFSAERPKGSFSTLEIQRTEQGDSAMYLCASSLGERELGNEQFFGPGTRLTVL.

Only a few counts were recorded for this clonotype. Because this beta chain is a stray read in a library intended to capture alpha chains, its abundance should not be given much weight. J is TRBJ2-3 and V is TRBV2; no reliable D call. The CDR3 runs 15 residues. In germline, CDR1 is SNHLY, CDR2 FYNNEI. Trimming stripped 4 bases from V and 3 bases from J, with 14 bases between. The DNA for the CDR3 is TGTGCCAGCAGTGTCGGCGGAGCTGGGACAGATACGCAGTATTTT. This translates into CASSVGGAGTDTQYF.